Below, 21 T cell receptor beta chains from the same sample are listed, as sequenced in a study of shared clonotypes between healthy human individuals. Sequenced by immunoSEQ multiplex PCR; TCRdb stores in-frame clones only, minus some. The table lists roughly 1,000,000 clones, 78% of them singletons. The specimen was memory CD4+ T cells from PBMCs. Indicated subset: CD45RA-negative fraction. Receptors originate from a man younger than 30 in good health. Some clones in this sample may be carry-over from other donors' samples.

The rearrangement joins TRBV7-2 to TRBJ1-2; D unresolved. The CDR3 totals 13 residues. The V end lost 3 bases, the J end lost 6 bases, and 11 bases lay between the germline ends. The V gene's germline CDR1 is SGHTA and CDR2 FQGNSA. CDR3: CASSLSRYDGYTF. For the CDR3, the DNA is TGTGCCAGCAGCTTGTCTCGGTACGATGGCTACACCTTC.

CDR3 sequence reads: CARSLPGVLDEQYF. The CDR3 bases are TGTGCCAGAAGCTTACCGGGAGTATTGGACGAGCAGTACTTC. The rearrangement joins TRBV5-3 to TRBJ2-7, with a possible D match to TRBD2 (6 bases). TRBV5-3 is known as an ORF, though its function is uncertain. The CDR3 has 14 residues. V was clipped by 2 bases and J by 5 bases, with 14 bases between them.

V gene TRBV9 combines with J gene TRBJ1-1, with D maybe TRBD1 (6 bases). Trimming took 7 bases from V and 1 from J, leaving 17 bases between them. The CDR3 is made up of 15 amino acids. Germline V gene data show CDR1 as SGDLS and CDR2 as YYNGEE. The CDR3 DNA reads as TGTGCCAGCGGAAACACAGGGACGGGGAACACTGAAGCTTTCTTT. It yields the protein CASGNTGTGNTEAFF.

V usage is TRBV7-9 and J usage is TRBJ2-3, with a tentative D call TRBD2 (5 bases). Germline V gene lookup returns CDR1 SEHNR and CDR2 FQNEAQ (reference sequence). Trimming stripped 3 bases from V and 2 bases from J, with 12 bases between. The CDR3 totals 15 residues. Here the CDR3 reads CASSLPSGNTDTQYF. The CDR3 region has the DNA TGTGCCAGCAGCTTGCCCAGCGGAAACACAGATACGCAGTATTTT. Full variable domain (outside the CDR3, taken from reference TRBV7-9 and TRBJ2-3): DTGVSQNPRHKITKRGQNVTFRCDPISEHNRLYWYRQTLGQGPEFLTYFQNEAQLEKSRLLSDRFSAERPKGSFSTLEIQRTEQGDSAMYLCASSLPSGNTDTQYFGPGTRLTVL.

The V call is TRBV11-1, the J call TRBJ2-7, with 9 bases matching TRBD1. The CDR3 is made up of 18 amino acids. The germline V gene has CDR1 SGHAT and CDR2 FQDESV (reference sequence). V lost 7 bases to trimming and J lost 3 bases; unmatched junction nucleotides: 19. For the CDR3, the DNA is TGTGCCAGCAACCTAGGGACAGGGTTAGTTTGGGCAAACTACGAGCAGTACTTC. Encoded protein: CASNLGTGLVWANYEQYF.

The chain couples TRBV28 to TRBJ1-2; perhaps TRBD1 as D (5 bases). Germline assignment: CDR1 MDHEN and CDR2 SYDVKM. The germline V and J ends were trimmed by 5 bases and 6 bases, with 16 bases remaining between them. CDR3 length: 14 residues. CDR3 DNA: TGTGCCAGCAGTGGGGGGGGATCTTACGATGGCTACACCTTC. The encoded protein is CASSGGGSYDGYTF.

This clone was picked up one time. The CDR3 nucleotides read TGTGCCATCAGGGGTTTAGGGTCACTGAACACCGGGGAGCTGTTTTTT. Protein product: CAIRGLGSLNTGELFF. V and J are TRBV10-3 and TRBJ2-2; D is uncertain. V lost 6 bases and J 1 base, leaving 15 bases between the germline ends. CDR3 length: 16 amino acids. Per germline, CDR1 ENHRY and CDR2 SYGVKD.

This rearrangement joins TRBV11-3 to TRBJ1-1; D not certain. The V gene lost 5 bases and the J gene lost 4 bases, with 11 bases spanning the gap. CDR1 and CDR2 (germline): SGHNT, YENEEA. The CDR3 contains 13 residues. In DNA form, the CDR3 reads TGTGCCAGCAGCCGGGGAAGTATCACTGAAGCTTTCTTT. Its translation: CASSRGSITEAFF. Drawing the rest from reference TRBV11-3 and TRBJ1-1, the complete variable domain is EAGVVQSPRYKIIEKKQPVAFWCNPISGHNTLYWYLQNLGQGPELLIRYENEEAVDDSQLPKDRFSAERLKGVDSTLKIQPAELGDSAVYLCASSRGSITEAFFGQGTRLTVV.

This chain links TRBV6-4 with TRBJ2-7, with 7 bases matching TRBD1. This CDR3 comprises 14 residues. CDR1 and CDR2 (germline): MRHNA, SNTAGT. V was pared by 11 bases and J by 4 bases, with 14 bases of the junction left unmatched. The CDR3 is CALNSGQRKYEQYF. The CDR3, as DNA: TGTGCCCTCAACTCGGGACAGAGAAAATACGAGCAGTACTTC.

The chain recombines TRBV7-6 with TRBJ2-5; weak D call: TRBD2 (5 bases). V was trimmed by 4 bases and J by 5 bases, leaving 29 bases between them. The CDR3 extends over 19 amino acids. CDR1 and CDR2 from the germline V gene are SGHVS and FNYEAQ. The CDR3 here is CASSSLTRGLPFERETQYF. The CDR3 DNA follows: TGTGCCAGCAGCTCGTTAACTAGAGGGCTACCATTCGAGAGGGAGACCCAGTACTTC.

This clone has only one observation. At the DNA level, this CDR3 is encoded by other sequences in the same sample as well. The chain has TRBV19 and TRBJ2-7; D is unresolved. Germline CDR1 LNHDA, CDR2 SQIVND (reference sequence). This CDR3 comprises 13 residues. V was pared by 1 base and J by 0 bases, with 4 bases between. In DNA form, the CDR3 reads TGTGCCAGTAGTATAGGACTCTCCTACGAGCAGTACTTC. Encoded protein: CASSIGLSYEQYF.

The J gene is TRBJ2-7, the V gene TRBV6-1; 9 nucleotides align to TRBD1. Trimming cost V 2 bases and J 4 bases; bases outside gene matches: 12. This CDR3 spans 17 amino acids. CDR1 is MNHNS, CDR2 SASEGT, per germline. CDR3: CASSEKGAGTGIYEQYF. In nucleotides, the CDR3 is TGTGCCAGCAGTGAAAAGGGGGCCGGGACAGGGATATACGAGCAGTACTTC.

This sequence joins TRBV11-2 and TRBJ2-7, with D maybe TRBD1 (6 bases). The CDR3 is made up of 15 amino acids. The V gene lost 2 bases and the J gene lost 2 bases, with 13 bases spanning the gap. Germline CDR1 is SGHAT and CDR2 is FQNNGV. CDR3 in DNA: TGTGCCAGCAGCTTAAGGGCAGGGGCCCCCTACGAGCAGTACTTC. It codes for CASSLRAGAPYEQYF.

This chain links TRBV11-3 with TRBJ2-1; TRBD2 aligns across 10 bases. This CDR3 is built from 19 residues. Germline CDR1 SGHNT, CDR2 YENEEA. After removal of 4 bases from V and 0 bases from J, the junction contained 12 bases not matched to a gene. CDR3 sequence reads: CASSSRTSGHRSSYNEQFF. The CDR3 nucleotides are TGTGCCAGCAGCTCCCGGACTAGCGGCCATAGGAGCTCCTACAATGAGCAGTTCTTC. Variable domain in full (rest from reference TRBV11-3 and TRBJ2-1): EAGVVQSPRYKIIEKKQPVAFWCNPISGHNTLYWYLQNLGQGPELLIRYENEEAVDDSQLPKDRFSAERLKGVDSTLKIQPAELGDSAVYLCASSSRTSGHRSSYNEQFFGPGTRLTVL.

V and J are TRBV28 and TRBJ2-7; 7 bases map to TRBD1. This CDR3 is 15 amino acids long. V lost 2 bases, J lost 4 bases, and 8 bases stayed unmatched. Germline V CDR1 and CDR2: MDHEN, SYDVKM. CDR3 loop: CASSLRAGGLYEQYF. In DNA form, the CDR3 reads TGTGCCAGCAGTTTAAGGGCAGGGGGTTTATACGAGCAGTACTTC.

The rearrangement uses TRBV4-1 and TRBJ2-1, with D possibly being TRBD2 (6 bases). Per the germline V gene, CDR1 is MGHRA and CDR2 is YSYEKL. The CDR3 sequence is 17 residues long. Trimming left V 1 base short and J 4 bases short, with 17 bases between. The CDR3 DNA follows: TGCGCCAGCAGCCAAGGGAGGTTGCTAGCGACTTACAATGAGCAGTTCTTC. This codes for CASSQGRLLATYNEQFF.

J is TRBJ2-3 and V is TRBV7-3; no firm D call. The CDR3 is 13 amino acids. V shed 4 bases and J shed 4 bases, with 9 bases lying between them. Per germline, CDR1 SGHTA and CDR2 FQGTGA. Here the CDR3 reads CASSSRRADTQYF. The CDR3 DNA sequence: TGTGCCAGCAGCTCAAGACGCGCAGATACGCAGTATTTT. The complete variable domain, with remaining parts taken from reference TRBV7-3 and TRBJ2-3, reads GAGVSQTPSNKVTEKGKYVELRCDPISGHTALYWYRQSLGQGPEFLIYFQGTGAADDSGLPNDRFFAVRPEGSVSTLKIQRTERGDSAVYLCASSSRRADTQYFGPGTRLTVL.

The genes are TRBV7-2 and TRBJ2-7; 9 nucleotides align to TRBD1. The V gene end was trimmed by 4 bases and the J gene end by 3 bases; junction bases not matched to a gene: 7. This CDR3 contains 15 residues. Germline CDR1 and CDR2: SGHTA and FQGNSA. The DNA for the CDR3 is TGTGCCAGCAGCTACGGACAGGGGCTTTTCTACGAGCAGTACTTC. The encoded protein is CASSYGQGLFYEQYF.

This clone was seen a few times. Mismatch with germline at one junction end may stem from a read error. The chain is built from TRBV11-2 and TRBJ1-3, with D possibly TRBD1 on 5 matching bases. The CDR3 consists of 15 residues. CDR1 and CDR2 (germline): SGHAT, FQNNGV. CDR3 DNA: TGTGCCCGCAGTTCCCGAAGGGGCTCTGGAAACACCATATATTTT. Its translation is CARSSRRGSGNTIYF.

This clone was seen once. The chain carries TRBV2 and TRBJ2-1; D perhaps matches TRBD2 (6 bases). V shed 2 bases and J shed 4 bases, with 12 bases lying between them. Per germline, CDR1 SNHLY and CDR2 FYNNEI. CDR3 size: 15 residues. The CDR3 DNA reads TGTGCCAGCAGTGAATTGGGCAGCGGGTACAATGAGCAGTTCTTC. Translating it yields CASSELGSGYNEQFF.

The chain recombines TRBV2 with TRBJ2-5; possibly TRBD1 or TRBD2 for D (5 bases each). Germline lookup yields CDR1 SNHLY and CDR2 FYNNEI. V was cut by 0 bases and J by 4 bases, with 9 bases left in between. This CDR3 has 14 residues. The DNA of the CDR3 is TGTGCCAGCAGTGAAGCGATAGGGACAGAGACCCAGTACTTC. Translated, it gives CASSEAIGTETQYF.